The rows below give T cell receptor beta chains drawn from one sample of a study of T-cell reconstitution after alpha-beta-depleted transplantation in children. TCRdb reprocessed the PCR reads with MiXCR, giving one entry per CDR3 protein. The table records 530,000 or so distinct CDR3 sequences, roughly 27% of them present only once. The source material was PBMCs, sampled before TCRalphabeta/CD19-depleted stem cell transplant. These receptors all stem from a boy under two years old with Wiskott-Aldrich syndrome, due to receive a stem cell transplant. Each CDR3 is given with its conserved first and last residue. D genes are given only for firm matches. Part of the rows lack a size; the others show once, few, many or a class for expanded clones.

CDR3 protein	CDR3 DNA	J gene	clone size	V gene	D gene
CASSSRGSGIYNEQFF	TGCGCCAGCAGCTCTCGGGGTAGCGGGATTTACAATGAGCAGTTCTTC	TRBJ2-1	-	TRBV5-1	TRBD2
CASSFTGTTRISTDTQYF	TGCGCCAGCAGCTTCACCGGGACAACGCGTATAAGCACAGATACGCAGTATTTT	TRBJ2-3	-	TRBV5-1	-
CASIRQAASTDTQYF	TGTGCCAGCATTCGACAGGCAGCTAGCACAGATACGCAGTATTTT	TRBJ2-3	-	TRBV2	-
CASSRGLAGWSYNEQFF	TGCGCCAGCAGCCGCGGACTAGCGGGATGGTCTTACAATGAGCAGTTCTTC	TRBJ2-1	-	TRBV5-1	TRBD2
CASTLVQAPLSGYTF	TGCGCCAGCACCTTGGTACAGGCTCCCCTGTCTGGCTACACCTTC	TRBJ1-2	few	TRBV5-1	-
CASSFYQGIGELFF	TGCGCCAGCAGCTTCTACCAGGGGATCGGGGAGCTGTTTTTT	TRBJ2-2	few	TRBV5-1	-
CASSYRLAGTNTGELFF	TGTGCCAGCAGCTACCGACTAGCGGGGACCAACACCGGGGAGCTGTTTTTT	TRBJ2-2	few	TRBV5-6	TRBD2
CASSFWVPGANVLTF	TGCGCCAGCAGCTTTTGGGTTCCTGGGGCCAACGTCCTGACTTTC	TRBJ2-6	few	TRBV5-1	-
CASSLSRTSGLEGEQFF	TGCGCCAGCAGCTTGAGTCGAACTAGCGGATTGGAAGGGGAGCAGTTCTTC	TRBJ2-1	few	TRBV5-1	TRBD2
CASSAQGSGANVLTF	TGTGCCAGCTCGGCTCAGGGGTCTGGGGCCAACGTCCTGACTTTC	TRBJ2-6	few	TRBV18	-
CSVGLAGPTGELFF	TGCAGCGTAGGACTAGCGGGACCCACCGGGGAGCTGTTTTTT	TRBJ2-2	few	TRBV29-1	TRBD2
CASSLVGQPDSYEQYF	TGTGCCAGCAGTTTAGTTGGACAGCCCGACTCCTACGAGCAGTACTTC	TRBJ2-7	-	TRBV12-3/TRBV12-4	-
CASSPGQVFEQYF	TGTGCCAGCAGTCCCGGACAGGTATTCGAGCAGTACTTC	TRBJ2-7	-	TRBV12-3/TRBV12-4	TRBD1
CASSPRTGNTNYGYTF	TGCGCCAGCAGCCCTCGGACAGGGAACACCAACTATGGCTACACCTTC	TRBJ1-2	few	TRBV5-1	TRBD1
CASSQPMGQGAEKLFF	TGCGCCAGCAGCCAACCAATGGGACAGGGGGCGGAAAAACTGTTTTTT	TRBJ1-4	few	TRBV4-1	TRBD1
CASSTGQGFMANYGYTF	TGCGCCAGCAGCACCGGACAGGGGTTTATGGCTAACTATGGCTACACCTTC	TRBJ1-2	-	TRBV5-1	TRBD1
CSVRDRGSLIAYEQYF	TGCAGCGTTCGGGACAGGGGGAGTCTAATCGCCTACGAGCAGTACTTC	TRBJ2-7	-	TRBV29-1	TRBD1
CASSLAWVAGYTF	TGTGCCAGCAGCTTAGCGTGGGTGGCTGGCTACACCTTC	TRBJ1-2	once	TRBV7-2	-
CAISDGTGGGRKYF	TGTGCCATCAGTGATGGGACAGGGGGCGGGAGGAAATACTTC	TRBJ2-5	few	TRBV10-3	TRBD1
CATSDTPGRWWSTGELFF	TGTGCCACCAGTGATACGCCAGGGCGCTGGTGGAGCACCGGGGAGCTGTTTTTT	TRBJ2-2	-	TRBV24-1	-
CASSYHSGANTGELFF	TGTGCCAGCAGTTATCATAGCGGGGCGAACACCGGGGAGCTGTTTTTT	TRBJ2-2	-	TRBV12-3/TRBV12-4	TRBD2
CSASRDREDTGELFF	TGCAGTGCTAGCCGCGACAGGGAAGACACCGGGGAGCTGTTTTTT	TRBJ2-2	few	TRBV20-1	TRBD1
CSVVTQDRGRRYEQYF	TGCAGCGTTGTCACCCAAGACAGGGGGCGCCGGTACGAGCAGTACTTC	TRBJ2-7	few	TRBV29-1	TRBD1
CASSWGDRKETQYF	TGTGCCAGCAGCTGGGGGGACAGAAAGGAGACCCAGTACTTC	TRBJ2-5	-	TRBV5-6	-
CASSDGTSRLFF	TGTGCCAGCAGTGACGGGACTAGTAGACTGTTCTTC	TRBJ2-1	few	TRBV9	TRBD2
CASSLVLGGTDTQYF	TGCGCCAGCAGCTTGGTTTTGGGGGGCACAGATACGCAGTATTTT	TRBJ2-3	few	TRBV5-1	-
CASSLVGVEAGSYNEQFF	TGTGCCAGCAGCTTAGTAGGGGTGGAAGCGGGCTCCTACAATGAGCAGTTCTTC	TRBJ2-1	few	TRBV11-2	-
CASSSIPGGAFYGYTF	TGTGCCAGCAGCAGTATTCCAGGGGGCGCTTTCTATGGCTACACCTTC	TRBJ1-2	-	TRBV28	TRBD1
CASSTLRSAYQETQYF	TGTGCCAGCAGCACCCTGCGGTCAGCGTACCAAGAGACCCAGTACTTC	TRBJ2-5	-	TRBV7-9	-
CASSLGGQGAYEQFF	TGCGCCAGCAGCTTGGGGGGACAGGGGGCCTATGAGCAGTTCTTC	TRBJ2-1	few	TRBV5-1	TRBD1
CASSGHRDRSAYNEQFF	TGTGCCAGCAGCGGTCACCGGGACAGGTCCGCCTACAATGAGCAGTTCTTC	TRBJ2-1	-	TRBV7-9	TRBD1
CAISAGDNSPLHF	TGTGCCATCAGTGCTGGAGATAATTCACCCCTCCACTTT	TRBJ1-6	-	TRBV10-3	-
CATSRPRTDTQYF	TGTGCCACCAGCAGACCCCGGACAGATACGCAGTATTTT	TRBJ2-3	-	TRBV15	-
CAWSNPPGEQYF	TGTGCCTGGAGTAATCCGCCGGGGGAGCAGTACTTC	TRBJ2-7	few	TRBV30	-
CAWTPAWATNEKLFF	TGTGCCTGGACCCCGGCGTGGGCGACTAATGAAAAACTGTTTTTT	TRBJ1-4	-	TRBV30	-
CASSQVLGGYEQYF	TGCGCCAGCAGCCAAGTACTCGGGGGCTACGAGCAGTACTTC	TRBJ2-7	-	TRBV4-1	-
CASSLRSREIEAFF	TGTGCCAGCAGCTTAAGGTCTAGGGAAATTGAAGCTTTCTTT	TRBJ1-1	-	TRBV7-3	-
CASSLSVGTDTQYF	TGTGCCAGCAGCTTATCGGTGGGCACAGATACCCAGTATTTT	TRBJ2-3	few	TRBV6-5	-
CASSLIVDDEQFF	TGCGCCAGCAGCTTGATCGTGGACGATGAGCAGTTCTTC	TRBJ2-1	-	TRBV5-1	-
CASSRTSGSLAGELFF	TGTGCCAGCAGTAGGACTAGCGGGAGTCTCGCCGGGGAGCTGTTTTTT	TRBJ2-2	few	TRBV27	TRBD2
CSASMTVQETQYF	TGCAGTGCTAGTATGACAGTCCAAGAGACCCAGTACTTC	TRBJ2-5	-	TRBV20-1	-